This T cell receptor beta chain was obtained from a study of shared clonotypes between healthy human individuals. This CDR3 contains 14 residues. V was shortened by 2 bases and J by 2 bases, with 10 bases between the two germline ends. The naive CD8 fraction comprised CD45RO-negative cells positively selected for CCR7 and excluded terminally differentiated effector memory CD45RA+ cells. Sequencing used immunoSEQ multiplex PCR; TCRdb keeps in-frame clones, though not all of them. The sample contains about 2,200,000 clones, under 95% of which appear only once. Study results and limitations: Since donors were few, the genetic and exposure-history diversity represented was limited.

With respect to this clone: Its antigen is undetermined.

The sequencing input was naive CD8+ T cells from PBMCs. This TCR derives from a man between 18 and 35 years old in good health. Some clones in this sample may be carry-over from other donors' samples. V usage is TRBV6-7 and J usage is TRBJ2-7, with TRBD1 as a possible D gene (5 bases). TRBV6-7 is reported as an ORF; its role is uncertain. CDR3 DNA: TGTGCCAGCAGTTACGGGGCCCGAACCTACGAGCAGTACTTC. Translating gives CASSYGARTYEQYF.